In this sample, the clone carrying this T cell receptor (beta chain) turned up many times. The antigen remains unidentified. Profiling relied on immunoSEQ multiplex PCR, and the TCRdb table lists in-frame clones only, not all of them. The sample yields 600,000 to 750,000 clones, around 70% seen once. This CDR3 is built from 13 residues. The germline CDR1 and CDR2 sequences are LNHDA and SQIVND (reference sequence). V lost 3 bases and J 8 bases, leaving 13 bases between the germline ends. The sample originates from a study of shared clonotypes between healthy human individuals. Broader study findings: Only blood was sampled, and tissue TCR repertoires likely differ from blood ones.

The origin of this receptor is a woman in her 30s in good health. Sequenced input: memory CD4+ T cells sorted from blood. Subset: CD45RA-negative fraction. The chain combines TRBV19 with TRBJ2-5; TRBD1 is a possible D gene (6 bases). The DNA for the CDR3 is TGTGCCAGTAGTATGGATCTCAGGGGTACCCAGTACTTC. Translation: CASSMDLRGTQYF.